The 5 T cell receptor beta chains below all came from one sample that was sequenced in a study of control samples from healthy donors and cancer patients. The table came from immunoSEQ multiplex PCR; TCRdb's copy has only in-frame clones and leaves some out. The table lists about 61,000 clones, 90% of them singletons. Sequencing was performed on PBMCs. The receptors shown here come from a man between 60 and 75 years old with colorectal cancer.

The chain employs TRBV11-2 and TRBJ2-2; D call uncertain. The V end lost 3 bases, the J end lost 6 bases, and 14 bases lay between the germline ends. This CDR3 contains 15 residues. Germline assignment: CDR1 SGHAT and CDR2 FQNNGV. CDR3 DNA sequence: TGTGCCAGCAGCTTTTCGGCAGTCGGGTCCGGGGAGCTGTTTTTT. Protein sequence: CASSFSAVGSGELFF.

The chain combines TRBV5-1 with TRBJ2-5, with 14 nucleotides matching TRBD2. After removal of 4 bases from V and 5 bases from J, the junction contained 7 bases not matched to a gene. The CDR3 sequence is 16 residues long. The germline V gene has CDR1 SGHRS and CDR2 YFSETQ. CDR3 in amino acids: CASSMTSGGAGETQYF. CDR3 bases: TGCGCCAGCAGCATGACTAGCGGGGGGGCCGGGGAGACCCAGTACTTC.

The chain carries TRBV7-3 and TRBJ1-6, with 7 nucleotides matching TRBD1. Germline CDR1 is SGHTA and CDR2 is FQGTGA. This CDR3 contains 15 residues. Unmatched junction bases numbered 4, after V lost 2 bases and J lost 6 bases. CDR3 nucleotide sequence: TGTGCCAGCAGCTTACAAGGGGGCCTTAATTCACCCCTCCACTTT. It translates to CASSLQGGLNSPLHF.

CDR3: CASSQDQGAGGETQYF. The DNA for the CDR3 is TGTGCCAGCAGCCAAGATCAGGGGGCCGGGGGAGAGACCCAGTACTTC. The rearrangement links TRBV4-2 to TRBJ2-5, with 8 nucleotides matching TRBD1. In germline, CDR1 is LGHNA, CDR2 YNFKEQ. The CDR3 covers 16 residues. J gave up 4 bases and V 0 bases, and 7 bases lay outside the gene matches.

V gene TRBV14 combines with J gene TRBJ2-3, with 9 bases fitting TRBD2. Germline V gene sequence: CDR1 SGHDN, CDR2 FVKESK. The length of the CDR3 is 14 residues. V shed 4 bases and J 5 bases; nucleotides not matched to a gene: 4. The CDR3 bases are TGTGCCAGCAGCCGCGGGGGGGCCGGAGATACGCAGTATTTT. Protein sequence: CASSRGGAGDTQYF.